This TCR beta chain was documented in a study of beta chain features in type 1 diabetes. Points on this clone: As yet, its antigen is unknown.

Sequenced material consisted of expressed TCRB transcripts (all of the isolated RNA was reverse transcribed). Measured with immunoSEQ multiplex PCR; TCRdb has only the in-frame clones, and not every one. The table has 200,000 to 300,000 clones, approximately 15% seen once. Study outcomes and limitations: Patients' naive, central memory and Treg TCRB repertoires seemed closer to one another than those of healthy donors. Shortening of TCRB CDR3s, moderate but significant, appeared in all four CD4+ subsets of Type 1 diabetes patients.

This CDR3 region has 15 residues. Germline trimming cut 5 bases from V and 6 bases from J; bases unmatched to any gene: 11. The germline V gene encodes CDR1 MDHEN and CDR2 SYDVKM. The chain has TRBV28 and TRBJ2-3, with TRBD2 matching over 7 bases. The sequencing input was naive CD4+ T cells from blood. The receptor was derived from a man aged 25-40 years with type 1 diabetes. Here the CDR3 DNA reads TGTGCCAGCAGTCCCCCCGGGCAGGGAGGGGATACGCAGTATTTT. This encodes CASSPPGQGGDTQYF.